This T cell receptor (beta chain) was sequenced for a study of blood T cell repertoires in COVID-19 (dated by TCRdb to the early 2020s). For the wider study: Samples covering the acute and convalescent phases of COVID-19 were provided by collaborators in the United States, Italy and Spain. A freely available public database, intended as a resource for researchers studying the immune response to SARS-CoV-2, is where the repertoires were released. A de-identified subject ID, COVID-19 status, age in years and sex were almost always included in the sample metadata. Deeply sampled blood TCRbeta repertoires from subjects exposed to, actively infected with, or recovered from COVID-19 were included in the dataset. The samples were drawn from the first 160 participants of the ongoing ImmuneRACE study and from under 1,500 subjects provided by 6 global collaborators. HLA class I and class II types, where available, came from metadata supplied by the sample provider rather than from assay-based typing. The prospective study material was composed of cDNA or gDNA derived from T cells, B-cell-depleted T cells, or PBMCs.

In the prospective study, participants were roughly 18 to 95 years old, resided in fewer than 25 geographic areas of the United States, and were enrolled through a virtual design. In the prospective study, cohorts were assigned on the basis of participant-reported clinical history obtained from a screening survey and a study questionnaire. In the prospective study, whole blood, serum and a nasopharyngeal or oropharyngeal swab were collected from each participant by mobile phlebotomists. Participants in the prospective study had the option to provide additional blood draws and questionnaires over an approximately 2-month period. Blood samples from the prospective study were shipped frozen or at room temperature prior to DNA extraction. On this clone itself: Its binding antigen is unknown. Nothing much larger sits one base from this clone, and base qualities are not available.

The cysteine opens and the phenylalanine closes a CDR3 of 14 amino acids. The sequence is cut down to CDR3 DNA, 42 bases in frame from base 1. V lost 5 bases and J lost 4 bases, and the count of bases not matched to a germline gene is 2. CDR1 and CDR2, looked up from the germline V gene, are MNHEY and SVGAGI. The immunoSEQ Assay, a bias-controlled multiplex PCR, was used to amplify TCRbeta CDR3 regions from genomic DNA. Regarding the original processing steps: Nucleated cell counts per sample were estimated from amplification of reference gene primers within the assay. Sequence reads were collapsed and filtered to measure the absolute abundance of every unique TCRbeta CDR3 rearrangement. Productive Simpson clonality was computed per sample as the square root of Simpson's diversity index over productive rearrangements. TCRdb provides this immuneACCESS table in a form limited to in-frame rearrangements. Some clones are lacking; in checked studies, under half of them reflect an unresolved V gene, and why the rest are absent is not known. That table supplies the V and J calls and clone size; D and trimming were determined from the DNA. The sample table lists fewer than 250,000 clones, 65% to 90% of them with a count of one. The ten most abundant clones make up 3% to 4.5% of the sample.

The paper's findings and limits, for the study overall: The quantity of clinical and demographic metadata differed by source and by participant and was supplied without curation.

Here the chain combines TRBV6-5 and TRBJ2-2; 9 junctional bases match TRBD2. This clonotype was sampled from a woman aged 40 to 50 with acute COVID-19. The sequencing sample was made of PBMCs or T cells enriched from blood (not recorded which). This receptor carries the CDR3 CASSRLAATGELFF. Read as DNA, the sequence is TGTGCCAGCAGTCGACTAGCGGCCACCGGGGAGCTGTTTTTT.